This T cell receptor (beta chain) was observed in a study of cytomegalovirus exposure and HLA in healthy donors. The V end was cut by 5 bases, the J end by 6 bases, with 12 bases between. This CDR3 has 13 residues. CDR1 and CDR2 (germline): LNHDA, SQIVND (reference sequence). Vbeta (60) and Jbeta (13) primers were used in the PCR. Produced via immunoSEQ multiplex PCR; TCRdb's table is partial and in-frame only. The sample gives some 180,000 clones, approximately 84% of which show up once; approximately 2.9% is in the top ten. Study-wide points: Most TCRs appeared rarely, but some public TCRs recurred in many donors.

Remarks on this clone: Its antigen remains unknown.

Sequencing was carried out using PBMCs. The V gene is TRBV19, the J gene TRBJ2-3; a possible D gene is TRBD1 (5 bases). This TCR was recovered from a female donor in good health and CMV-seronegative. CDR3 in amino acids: CASSVQGRDTQYF. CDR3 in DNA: TGTGCCAGTAGTGTGCAGGGTCGGGATACGCAGTATTTT.